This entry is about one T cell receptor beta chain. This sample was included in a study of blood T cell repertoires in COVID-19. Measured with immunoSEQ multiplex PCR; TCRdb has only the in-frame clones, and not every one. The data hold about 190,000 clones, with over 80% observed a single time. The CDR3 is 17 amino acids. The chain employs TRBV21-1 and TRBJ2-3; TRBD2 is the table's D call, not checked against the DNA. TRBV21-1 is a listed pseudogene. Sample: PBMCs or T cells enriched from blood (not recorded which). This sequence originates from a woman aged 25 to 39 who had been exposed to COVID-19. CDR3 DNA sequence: TGTGCCAGCAGCAAAGTGGGCCGCGGGGGGGCCAGAGATACGCAGTATTTT. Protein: CASSKVGRGGARDTQYF.